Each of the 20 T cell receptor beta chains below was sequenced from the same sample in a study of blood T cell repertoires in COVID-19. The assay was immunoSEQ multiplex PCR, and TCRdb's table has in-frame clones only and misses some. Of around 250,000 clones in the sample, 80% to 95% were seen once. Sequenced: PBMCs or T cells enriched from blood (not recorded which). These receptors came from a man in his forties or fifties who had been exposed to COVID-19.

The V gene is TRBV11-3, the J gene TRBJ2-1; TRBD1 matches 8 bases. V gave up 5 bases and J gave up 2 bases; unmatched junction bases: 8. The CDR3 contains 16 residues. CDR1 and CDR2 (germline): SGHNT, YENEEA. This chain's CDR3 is CASSGLQGATYNEQFF. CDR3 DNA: TGTGCCAGCAGCGGCCTGCAGGGGGCGACCTACAATGAGCAGTTCTTC.

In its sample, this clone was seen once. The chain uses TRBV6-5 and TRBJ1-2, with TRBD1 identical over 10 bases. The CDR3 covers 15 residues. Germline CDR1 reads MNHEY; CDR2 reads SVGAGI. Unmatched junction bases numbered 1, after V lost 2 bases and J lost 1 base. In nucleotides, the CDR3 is TGTGCCAGCAGTTACGGACAGGGGGGTAACTATGGCTACACCTTC. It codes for CASSYGQGGNYGYTF.

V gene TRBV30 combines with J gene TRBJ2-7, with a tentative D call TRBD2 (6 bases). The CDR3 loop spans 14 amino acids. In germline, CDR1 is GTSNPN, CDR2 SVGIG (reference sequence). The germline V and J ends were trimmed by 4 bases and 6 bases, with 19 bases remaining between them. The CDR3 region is CAWTPRTIFGEQYF. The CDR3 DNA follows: TGTGCCTGGACCCCCCGGACTATTTTTGGCGAGCAGTACTTC.

The CDR3 sequence is CASTNEAYEQYF. The CDR3 DNA reads TGTGCCAGCACCAACGAGGCCTACGAGCAGTACTTC. The chain is built from TRBV12-3 or TRBV12-4 and TRBJ2-7; D is undetermined. The CDR3 is 12 residues long. Trimming took off 7 bases at V and 2 bases at J, with 9 bases between the two ends.

The CDR3 region has the DNA TGTGCCAGCAGCGCGAGGACTAGCGGGAGCTACAATGAGCAGTTCTTC. Its protein product is CASSARTSGSYNEQFF. The genes are TRBV7-6 and TRBJ2-1; 13 bases are shared with TRBD2. Germline-derived CDR1 and CDR2 are SGHVS and FNYEAQ. The J segment lost 3 bases and the V segment lost 5 bases, leaving 4 bases of the junction unmatched. The CDR3 contains 16 residues.

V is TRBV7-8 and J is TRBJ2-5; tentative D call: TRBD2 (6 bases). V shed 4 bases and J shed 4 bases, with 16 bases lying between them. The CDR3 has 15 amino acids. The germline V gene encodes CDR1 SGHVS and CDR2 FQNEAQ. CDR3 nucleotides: TGTGCCAGCAGCTGGGACCCTAGCGTTCGAGAGACCCAGTACTTC. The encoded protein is CASSWDPSVRETQYF.

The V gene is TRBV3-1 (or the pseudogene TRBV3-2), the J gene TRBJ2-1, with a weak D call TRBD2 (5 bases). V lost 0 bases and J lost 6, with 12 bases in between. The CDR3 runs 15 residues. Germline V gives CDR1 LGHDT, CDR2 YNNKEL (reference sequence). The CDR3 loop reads CASSQEPYLANEQFF. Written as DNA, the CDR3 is TGTGCCAGCAGCCAAGAACCCTACCTAGCCAATGAGCAGTTCTTC.

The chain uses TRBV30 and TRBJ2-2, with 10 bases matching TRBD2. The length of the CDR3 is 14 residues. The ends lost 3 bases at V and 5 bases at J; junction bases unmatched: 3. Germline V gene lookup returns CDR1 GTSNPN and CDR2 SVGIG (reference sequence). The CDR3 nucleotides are TGTGCCTGGAGCGAACTAGCGGGAACCGGGGAGCTGTTTTTT. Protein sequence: CAWSELAGTGELFF.

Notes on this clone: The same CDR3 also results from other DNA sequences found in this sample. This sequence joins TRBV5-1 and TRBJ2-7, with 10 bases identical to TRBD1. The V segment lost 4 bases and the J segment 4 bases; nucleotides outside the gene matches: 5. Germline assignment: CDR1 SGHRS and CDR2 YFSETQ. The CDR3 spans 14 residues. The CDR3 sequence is CASSLSGQGYEQYF. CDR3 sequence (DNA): TGCGCCAGCAGCCTATCGGGACAGGGGTACGAGCAGTACTTC. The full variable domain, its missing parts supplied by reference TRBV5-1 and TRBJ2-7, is KAGVTQTPRYLIKTRGQQVTLSCSPISGHRSVSWYQQTPGQGLQFLFEYFSETQRNKGNFPGRFSGRQFSNSRSEMNVSTLELGDSALYLCASSLSGQGYEQYFGPGTRLTVT.

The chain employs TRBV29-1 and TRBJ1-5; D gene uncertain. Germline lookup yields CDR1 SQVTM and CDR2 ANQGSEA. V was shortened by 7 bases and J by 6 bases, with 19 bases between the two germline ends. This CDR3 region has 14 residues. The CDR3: CSAKIGQEGQPQHF. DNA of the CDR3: TGCAGCGCCAAAATTGGGCAGGAAGGTCAGCCCCAGCATTTT.

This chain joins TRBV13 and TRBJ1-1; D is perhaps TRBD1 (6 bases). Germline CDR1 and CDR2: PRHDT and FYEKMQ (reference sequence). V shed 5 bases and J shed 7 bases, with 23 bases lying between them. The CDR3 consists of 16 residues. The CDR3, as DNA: TGTGCCAGCAGCCTTGTTGAGGGGGTAAGGGTACATGAAGCTTTCTTT. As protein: CASSLVEGVRVHEAFF.

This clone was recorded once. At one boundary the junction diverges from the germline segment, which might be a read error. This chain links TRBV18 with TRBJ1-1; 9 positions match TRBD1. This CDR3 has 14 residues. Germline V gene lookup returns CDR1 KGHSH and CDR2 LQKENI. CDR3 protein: CASSTGGRGTEAFF. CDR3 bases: TGTGCCAGCTCCACAGGGGGCAGAGGGACTGAAGCCTTCTTT.

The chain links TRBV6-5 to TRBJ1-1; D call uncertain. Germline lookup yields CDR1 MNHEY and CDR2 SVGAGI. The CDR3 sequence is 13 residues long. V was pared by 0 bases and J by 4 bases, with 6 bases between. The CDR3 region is CASSYSRVTEAFF. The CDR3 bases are TGTGCCAGCAGTTACTCGAGGGTCACTGAAGCTTTCTTT.

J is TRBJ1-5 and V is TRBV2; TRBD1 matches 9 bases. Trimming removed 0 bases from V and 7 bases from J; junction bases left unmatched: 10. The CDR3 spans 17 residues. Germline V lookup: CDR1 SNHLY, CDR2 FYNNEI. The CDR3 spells CASSEAVRTGGSQPQHF. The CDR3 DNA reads TGTGCCAGCAGTGAAGCGGTACGCACAGGGGGCAGCCAGCCCCAGCATTTT. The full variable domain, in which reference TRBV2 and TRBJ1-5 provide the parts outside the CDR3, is EPEVTQTPSHQVTQMGQEVILRCVPISNHLYFYWYRQILGQKVEFLVSFYNNEISEKSEIFDDQFSVERPDGSNFTLKIRSTKLEDSAMYFCASSEAVRTGGSQPQHFGDGTRLSIL.

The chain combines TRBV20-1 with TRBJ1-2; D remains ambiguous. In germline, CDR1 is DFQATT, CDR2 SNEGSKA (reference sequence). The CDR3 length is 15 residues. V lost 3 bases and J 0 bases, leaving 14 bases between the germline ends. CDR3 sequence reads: CSASGSAGSNYGYTF. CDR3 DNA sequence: TGCAGTGCTAGTGGTAGTGCGGGCTCTAACTATGGCTACACCTTC.

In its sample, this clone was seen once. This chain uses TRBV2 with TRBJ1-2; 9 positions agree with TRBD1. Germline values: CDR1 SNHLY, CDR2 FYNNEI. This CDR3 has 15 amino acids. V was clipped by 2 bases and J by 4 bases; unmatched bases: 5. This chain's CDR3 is CASSEQGQGLYGYTF. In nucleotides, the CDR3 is TGTGCCAGCAGTGAACAGGGACAGGGCCTCTATGGCTACACCTTC.

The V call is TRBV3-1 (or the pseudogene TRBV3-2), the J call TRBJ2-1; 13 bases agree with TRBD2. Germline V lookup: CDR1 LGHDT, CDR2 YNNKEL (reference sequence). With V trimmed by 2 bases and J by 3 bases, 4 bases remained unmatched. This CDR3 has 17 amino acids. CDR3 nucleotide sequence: TGTGCCAGCAGCCAATGGGGGACTAGCGGGAACTACAATGAGCAGTTCTTC. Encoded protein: CASSQWGTSGNYNEQFF.

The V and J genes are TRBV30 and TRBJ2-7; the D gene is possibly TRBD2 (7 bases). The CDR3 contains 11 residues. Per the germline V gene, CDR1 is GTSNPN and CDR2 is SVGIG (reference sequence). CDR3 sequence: CGGGRGYEQYF. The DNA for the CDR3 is TGTGGGGGGGGCAGGGGCTACGAGCAGTACTTC.

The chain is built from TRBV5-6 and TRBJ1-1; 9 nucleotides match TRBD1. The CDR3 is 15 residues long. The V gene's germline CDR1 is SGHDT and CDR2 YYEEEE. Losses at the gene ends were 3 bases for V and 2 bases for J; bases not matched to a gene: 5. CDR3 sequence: CASSSWTGANTEAFF. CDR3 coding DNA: TGTGCCAGCAGCTCGTGGACAGGGGCTAACACTGAAGCTTTCTTT.

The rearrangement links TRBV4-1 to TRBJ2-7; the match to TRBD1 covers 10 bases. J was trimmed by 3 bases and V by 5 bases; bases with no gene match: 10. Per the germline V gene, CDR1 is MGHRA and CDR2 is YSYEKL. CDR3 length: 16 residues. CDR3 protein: CASSSESRTGGYEQYF. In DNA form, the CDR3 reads TGCGCCAGCAGCAGCGAAAGCCGGACAGGGGGCTACGAGCAGTACTTC.